The next 23 T cell receptor beta chains were all read from a single sample in a study of T cell changes during pregnancy in multiple sclerosis. Clones were read by immunoSEQ multiplex PCR, and TCRdb kept only the in-frame ones, dropping some. Among tens of thousands of clones listed, 85% to 95% were seen once. Here the sequenced sample was peripheral blood, taken after pregnancy. The receptors were gathered from a female donor in good health, enrolled as a control in a pregnancy study.

CDR3 loop: CASSPLTSGNTIYF. CDR3 sequence (DNA): TGTGCCAGCAGCCCTTTGACTTCTGGAAACACCATATATTTT. The V call is TRBV4-2, the J call TRBJ1-3; D uncertain. The ends were cut back, 4 bases at V and 1 base at J, with 8 bases in the middle. The germline V gene has CDR1 LGHNA and CDR2 YNFKEQ. The length of the CDR3 is 14 residues.

This chain links TRBV7-8 with TRBJ2-1; 7 nucleotides align to TRBD2. After removal of 5 bases from V and 12 bases from J, the junction contained 4 bases not matched to a gene. The length of the CDR3 is 11 residues. Per the germline V gene, CDR1 is SGHVS and CDR2 is FQNEAQ. The CDR3: CASSPPGGQFF. DNA for the CDR3: TGTGCCAGCAGCCCTCCGGGAGGGCAGTTCTTC.

V gene TRBV6-1 combines with J gene TRBJ2-7, with D possibly TRBD1 on 6 matching bases. The CDR3 extends over 12 amino acids. V gave up 10 bases and J gave up 0 bases, with 10 bases separating them. The germline CDR1 and CDR2 sequences are MNHNS and SASEGT. The CDR3: CAIRGSSYEQYF. The CDR3 nucleotides are TGTGCCATTAGGGGGAGCTCCTACGAGCAGTACTTC.

This sequence joins TRBV28 and TRBJ2-7; a weak D match, TRBD1 (6 bases). This CDR3 region has 14 residues. The germline V gene has CDR1 MDHEN and CDR2 SYDVKM. V was pared by 6 bases and J by 3 bases, with 15 bases between. The CDR3 loop reads CASSLTGTLYEQYF. The CDR3 DNA is TGTGCCAGCAGCCTCACCGGGACACTCTACGAGCAGTACTTC.

The chain recombines TRBV29-1 with TRBJ2-7, with TRBD1 matching over 7 bases. The J segment lost 0 bases and the V segment lost 1 base, leaving 3 bases of the junction unmatched. The CDR3 is made up of 14 amino acids. The germline CDR1 and CDR2 sequences are SQVTM and ANQGSEA. CDR3 sequence: CSVEGQGDSYEQYF. The CDR3 nucleotides are TGCAGCGTTGAAGGTCAGGGGGACTCCTACGAGCAGTACTTC.

The chain couples TRBV30 to TRBJ2-3; 10 positions agree with TRBD1. Trimming cost V 5 bases and J 10 bases; bases outside gene matches: 9. This CDR3 is 13 amino acids long. Germline CDR1 reads GTSNPN; CDR2 reads SVGIG (reference sequence). The CDR3 nucleotides are TGTGCCTGGGGCCTGCAGGGGACAGGGGCGCAGTATTTT. Translated, it gives CAWGLQGTGAQYF.

V and J are TRBV28 and TRBJ1-2; D remains ambiguous. The CDR3 spans 13 residues. CDR1 is MDHEN and CDR2 is SYDVKM in the germline V gene. The germline V and J ends were trimmed by 6 bases and 1 base, with 9 bases remaining between them. CDR3 DNA sequence: TGTGCCAGCAGAAGCGGGAATAACTATGGCTACACCTTC. Its translation: CASRSGNNYGYTF.

The V gene is TRBV10-3, the J gene TRBJ2-7; perhaps TRBD2 as D (6 bases). The V end lost 7 bases, the J end lost 5 bases, and 15 bases lay between the germline ends. The CDR3 extends over 13 amino acids. Per germline, CDR1 ENHRY and CDR2 SYGVKD. The CDR3 sequence: CAIMAGLEHEQYF. The CDR3 nucleotides are TGTGCCATCATGGCGGGATTAGAGCACGAGCAGTACTTC.

The chain recombines TRBV5-8 with TRBJ2-7, with 8 bases fitting TRBD2. The length of the CDR3 is 15 residues. Per the germline V gene, CDR1 is SGHTS and CDR2 is YDEGEE. Trimming took 4 bases from V and 1 from J; bases not matched to a gene: 7. The CDR3 loop is CASSMRVAGSYEQYF. CDR3 bases: TGTGCCAGCAGCATGCGGGTAGCGGGATCCTACGAGCAGTACTTC.

The chain couples TRBV18 to TRBJ2-7; no reliable D call. The germline V gene encodes CDR1 KGHSH and CDR2 LQKENI. The V end was cut by 3 bases, the J end by 6 bases, with 12 bases between. The length of the CDR3 is 13 residues. CDR3: CASSPDSEREQYF. The DNA for the CDR3 is TGTGCCAGCTCACCTGATAGTGAACGCGAGCAGTACTTC.

The chain employs TRBV7-2 and TRBJ2-1; D is undetermined. The CDR3 is 12 amino acids. V was shortened by 3 bases and J by 8 bases, with 8 bases between the two germline ends. Germline V gene sequence: CDR1 SGHTA, CDR2 FQGNSA. The CDR3 DNA follows: TGTGCCAGCAGCTTTACCGGAGATGAGCAGTTCTTC. As protein: CASSFTGDEQFF.

The chain combines TRBV29-1 with TRBJ1-1; D remains ambiguous. CDR1 and CDR2 (germline): SQVTM, ANQGSEA. CDR3 length equals 10 residues. V was clipped by 2 bases and J by 8 bases, with 6 bases between them. The CDR3 DNA reads TGCAGCGTTGAAACAGCCGAAGCTTTCTTT. As protein: CSVETAEAFF.

Remarks on this clone: The identical CDR3 is also encoded by other nucleotide sequences in the sample. The chain links TRBV5-1 to TRBJ2-1; TRBD1 might be the D (6 bases). The CDR3 is 13 residues long. The V gene's germline CDR1 is SGHRS and CDR2 YFSETQ. The V end lost 5 bases, the J end lost 5 bases, and 11 bases lay between the germline ends. For the CDR3, the DNA is TGCGCCAGCAGTTCGGGACAAGACAATGAGCAGTTCTTC. Its protein product is CASSSGQDNEQFF.

V usage is TRBV6-5 and J usage is TRBJ2-3, with 13 bases that match TRBD2. Germline CDR1 is MNHEY and CDR2 is SVGAGI. The junction had 5 bases not matched to a gene; V was cut back by 5 bases and J by 6 bases. This CDR3 has 15 amino acids. CDR3 bases: TGTGCCAGCAGTGGGACTAGCGGGGCTTTGGATACGCAGTATTTT. Protein product: CASSGTSGALDTQYF.

The chain recombines TRBV7-2 with TRBJ2-1; TRBD2 matches at 8 bases. The CDR3 covers 16 residues. The ends lost 2 bases at V and 3 bases at J; junction bases unmatched: 6. Germline CDR1 and CDR2: SGHTA and FQGNSA. Written as DNA, the CDR3 is TGTGCCAGCAGCTTAATCCCTACTAGCGGCTACAATGAGCAGTTCTTC. Translation gives CASSLIPTSGYNEQFF.

This chain uses TRBV10-3 with TRBJ2-7, with TRBD1 identical over 8 bases. The CDR3 contains 13 residues. After removal of 0 bases from V and 7 bases from J, the junction contained 2 bases not matched to a gene. Germline V gene lookup returns CDR1 ENHRY and CDR2 SYGVKD. The CDR3 DNA reads as TGTGCCATCAGTGAGTCGACAGGGGTAGAGCAGTACTTC. It translates to CAISESTGVEQYF.

The rearrangement links TRBV20-1 to TRBJ1-4; no clear D. The CDR3 totals 11 residues. Germline loops: CDR1 DFQATT, CDR2 SNEGSKA (reference sequence). V lost 2 bases, J lost 8 bases, and 6 bases lay in between. In DNA form, the CDR3 reads TGCAGTGCTAGATCGCAGGAAAAACTGTTTTTT. Protein product: CSARSQEKLFF.

The chain recombines TRBV11-2 with TRBJ2-3; 8 bases are a match to TRBD1. Germline trimming cut 1 base from V and 5 bases from J; bases unmatched to any gene: 11. Germline values: CDR1 SGHAT, CDR2 FQNNGV. The CDR3 totals 17 residues. The CDR3 loop reads CASSLGARGRKVDTQYF. In DNA form, the CDR3 reads TGTGCCAGCAGCTTAGGGGCCAGGGGGCGCAAAGTAGATACGCAGTATTTT.

This chain connects TRBV14 to TRBJ1-1, with a tentative D call TRBD1 (6 bases). Trimming cost V 2 bases and J 4 bases, with 8 bases left between them. The CDR3 spans 13 residues. Germline CDR1 is SGHDN and CDR2 is FVKESK. For the CDR3, the DNA is TGTGCCAGCAGCCAATTCAGGGGCACTGAAGCTTTCTTT. Translating it yields CASSQFRGTEAFF.

The J gene is TRBJ2-5, the V gene TRBV5-1; 8 bases agree with TRBD2. The CDR3 runs 14 residues. V gave up 4 bases and J gave up 4 bases; unmatched junction bases: 6. Germline CDR1 and CDR2: SGHRS and YFSETQ. The CDR3 nucleotides read TGCGCCAGCAGCACCAGGACTAGCCCAGAGACCCAGTACTTC. Protein sequence: CASSTRTSPETQYF.

This chain uses TRBV6-6 with TRBJ2-3, with no clear D. The CDR3 extends over 14 amino acids. Germline V gene data show CDR1 as MNHNY and CDR2 as SVGAGI (reference sequence). V dropped 5 bases and J dropped 1 base, with 10 bases sitting between them. CDR3 bases: TGTGCCAGCAGTCCGAGGATGGGCACAGATACGCAGTATTTT. Its protein product is CASSPRMGTDTQYF.

The CDR3 sequence is CATSTRASGRETQYF. The CDR3 DNA reads as TGTGCCACCAGCACAAGAGCTAGCGGGAGAGAGACCCAGTACTTC. V usage is TRBV15 and J usage is TRBJ2-5; 10 bases fit TRBD2. CDR1 is LNHNV and CDR2 is YYDKDF in the germline V gene (reference sequence). V lost 4 bases and J lost 4; bases outside the gene matches: 6. The CDR3 sequence is 15 residues long. The whole variable domain, filled in from reference TRBV15 and TRBJ2-5, reads DAMVIQNPRYQVTQFGKPVTLSCSQTLNHNVMYWYQQKSSQAPKLLFHYYDKDFNNEADTPDNFQSRRPNTSFCFLDIRSPGLGDTAMYLCATSTRASGRETQYFGPGTRLLVL.

V gene TRBV7-9 combines with J gene TRBJ1-1; weak D call: TRBD1 (5 bases). Trimming left V 5 bases short and J 10 bases short, with 14 bases between. CDR3 size: 12 residues. Germline assignment: CDR1 SEHNR and CDR2 FQNEAQ (reference sequence). CDR3 coding DNA: TGTGCCAGCAGCACAGACGGGACTATAGCTTTCTTT. It translates to CASSTDGTIAFF. The entire variable domain, with the rest obtained from reference TRBV7-9 and TRBJ1-1, is as follows: DTGVSQNPRHKITKRGQNVTFRCDPISEHNRLYWYRQTLGQGPEFLTYFQNEAQLEKSRLLSDRFSAERPKGSFSTLEIQRTEQGDSAMYLCASSTDGTIAFFGQGTRLTVV.